The clone carrying this T cell receptor beta chain was recorded many times. The data are from a study of breast tumors, draining lymph nodes, adjacent tissues. Each CDR3 protein is one row after TCRdb ran MiXCR on the multiplex PCR reads. The sample lists fewer than 200,000 distinct CDR3 sequences, approximately 30% occurring once. The lymph nodes were axillary draining lymph nodes from breast cancer patients. The germline V gene encodes CDR1 MNHNS and CDR2 SASEGT. The CDR3 covers 17 residues. The junction had 17 bases not matched to a gene; V was cut back by 7 bases and J by 8 bases. The TCR sequence derives from a female donor with breast cancer. Some clones in this sample may be carry-over from other donors' samples. The chain links TRBV6-1 to TRBJ2-2; 9 positions agree with TRBD2. Sequencing was done on a sample of axillary lymph node tissue. This chain's CDR3 is CASTVDSGGPRWGELFF. The DNA for the CDR3 is TGTGCCAGCACCGTTGATAGCGGGGGACCCCGGTGGGGGGAGCTGTTTTTT.